These 31 T cell receptor beta chains share one sample of origin, sequenced in a study of control samples from healthy donors and cancer patients. TCRdb's copy holds only in-frame clones and misses some; the assay was immunoSEQ multiplex PCR. The repertoire holds approximately 150,000 clones, with 80% to 95% as singletons. Sequencing was done on a sample of blood. The receptors derive from a woman in her 30s in good health.

The V and J genes are TRBV11-2 and TRBJ2-3, with 8 bases that match TRBD2. V trimming: 3 bases; J trimming: 2 bases; junction bases outside the gene matches: 1. From germline, CDR1 is SGHAT and CDR2 FQNNGV. The CDR3 spans 14 residues. CDR3 coding DNA: TGTGCCAGCAGCTTCGGGAGGGACACAGATACGCAGTATTTT. Protein sequence: CASSFGRDTDTQYF.

This chain uses TRBV28 with TRBJ1-3; D gene unclear. Trimming removed 5 bases at V and 3 bases at J, with 11 bases between. CDR1 and CDR2 (germline): MDHEN, SYDVKM. The CDR3 is made up of 14 amino acids. CDR3 coding DNA: TGTGCCAGCAGTGAGCGGGCTTTTGGAAACACCATATATTTT. Translated: CASSERAFGNTIYF.

The V call is TRBV4-1, the J call TRBJ2-1; a possible D gene is TRBD1 (6 bases). There are 14 residues in the CDR3. V shed 0 bases and J shed 7 bases, with 10 bases lying between them. Per the germline V gene, CDR1 is MGHRA and CDR2 is YSYEKL. Written as DNA, the CDR3 is TGCGCCAGCAGCCAAGATATAGGGGGAAATGAGCAGTTCTTC. This encodes CASSQDIGGNEQFF.

This rearrangement joins TRBV12-5 to TRBJ1-6; 7 positions agree with TRBD1. This CDR3 has 15 amino acids. V shed 4 bases, J shed 6 bases, and the junction held 6 bases outside the gene matches. From germline, CDR1 is LGHNT and CDR2 FRNRAP. CDR3 protein: CASGSAGGANSPLHF. In DNA form, the CDR3 reads TGTGCTAGTGGTTCCGCAGGGGGAGCTAATTCACCCCTCCACTTT.

The gene calls are TRBV28 and TRBJ1-2; 11 nucleotides agree with TRBD1. V gave up 5 bases and J gave up 8 bases; unmatched junction bases: 13. The germline CDR1 and CDR2 sequences are MDHEN and SYDVKM. The CDR3 extends over 16 amino acids. The CDR3, as DNA: TGTGCCAGCAGTCCCGCGGGGACAGGGGGTGCCACGGGCTACACCTTC. It translates to CASSPAGTGGATGYTF.

The genes are TRBV2 and TRBJ1-6, with D hard to call. This CDR3 has 16 residues. Trimming cost V 4 bases and J 0 bases, with 10 bases left between them. Germline CDR1 SNHLY, CDR2 FYNNEI. CDR3 sequence: CASSVYVSSYNSPLHF. CDR3 in DNA: TGTGCCAGCAGTGTCTATGTGAGCTCCTATAATTCACCCCTCCACTTT.

The V and J genes are TRBV6-5 and TRBJ2-1, with D perhaps assigned TRBD1 or TRBD2 (5 bases each). The V end lost 7 bases, the J end lost 7 bases, and 17 bases lay between the germline ends. Germline V gene lookup returns CDR1 MNHEY and CDR2 SVGAGI. The CDR3 runs to 14 residues. CDR3 bases: TGTGCCAGCACTCGGGACCCGAAAGGGAATGAGCAGTTCTTC. Its protein is CASTRDPKGNEQFF.

The CDR3 coding sequence is TGTGCCAGCAGTCGGGACAGGGGCAGACAATCGAACACCGGGGAGCTGTTTTTT. Its protein product is CASSRDRGRQSNTGELFF. The chain recombines TRBV5-4 with TRBJ2-2; 10 nucleotides align to TRBD1. This CDR3 spans 18 amino acids. The ends lost 5 bases at V and 0 bases at J; junction bases unmatched: 10. The germline V gene has CDR1 SGHNT and CDR2 YYREEE (reference sequence). Looking up the rest from reference TRBV5-4 and TRBJ2-2 gives the full variable domain: ETGVTQSPTHLIKTRGQQVTLRCSSQSGHNTVSWYQQALGQGPQFIFQYYREEENGRGNFPPRFSGLQFPNYSSELNVNALELDDSALYLCASSRDRGRQSNTGELFFGEGSRLTVL.

The V gene is TRBV28, the J gene TRBJ2-7; possible D gene TRBD1, 5 bases. There are 15 residues in the CDR3. Trimming took off 3 bases at V and 1 base at J, with 13 bases between the two ends. Germline loops: CDR1 MDHEN, CDR2 SYDVKM. The CDR3: CASSLEQVNSYEQYF. As DNA, the CDR3 is TGTGCCAGCAGTTTGGAACAGGTGAATTCCTACGAGCAGTACTTC.

V is TRBV19 and J is TRBJ2-7, with D perhaps being TRBD1 or TRBD2 (6 bases each). V was cut by 8 bases and J by 3 bases, with 14 bases left in between. This CDR3 region has 13 residues. In germline, CDR1 is LNHDA, CDR2 SQIVND (reference sequence). The CDR3: CASSRGRGYEQYF. The CDR3 DNA reads as TGTGCCAGTTCGCGGGGCAGGGGCTACGAGCAGTACTTC.

The chain links TRBV5-1 to TRBJ1-3, with D uncertain. The CDR3 extends over 14 amino acids. The germline gives CDR1 SGHRS, CDR2 YFSETQ. The V and J ends lost 2 bases and 2 bases respectively, with 8 bases between them. The CDR3 spells CASSFGRPGNTIYF. DNA of the CDR3: TGCGCCAGCAGCTTCGGCCGCCCTGGAAACACCATATATTTT.

The chain employs TRBV27 and TRBJ1-1; D call uncertain. The CDR3 contains 13 residues. The V and J ends lost 7 bases and 0 bases respectively, with 9 bases between them. The germline V gene encodes CDR1 MNHEY and CDR2 SMNVEV (reference sequence). The CDR3 sequence: CASKARMNTEAFF. CDR3 nucleotide sequence: TGTGCCAGCAAGGCCAGAATGAACACTGAAGCTTTCTTT.

V usage is TRBV19 and J usage is TRBJ2-1; 11 bases match TRBD2. CDR1 is LNHDA and CDR2 is SQIVND in the germline V gene (reference sequence). The CDR3 totals 15 residues. The V segment lost 5 bases and the J segment 6 bases; nucleotides outside the gene matches: 6. The CDR3 coding sequence is TGTGCCAGTAGTGTACTAGCGGGAGAATTCAATGAGCAGTTCTTC. Amino acid sequence: CASSVLAGEFNEQFF.

This chain connects TRBV7-2 to TRBJ2-3, with TRBD2 matching 10 bases. This CDR3 has 18 amino acids. CDR1 and CDR2 from the germline V gene are SGHTA and FQGNSA. The V and J ends lost 0 bases and 3 bases, in that order; junction bases with no gene match: 9. CDR3 amino acids: CASSLARSASGRTDTQYF. CDR3 DNA sequence: TGTGCCAGCAGCTTAGCGAGGTCGGCTAGCGGGAGAACAGATACGCAGTATTTT.

This chain joins TRBV5-4 and TRBJ2-3; 9 nucleotides line up with TRBD2. With 3 bases clipped from V and 2 bases from J, the junction kept 7 bases outside the gene matches. Germline CDR1 SGHNT, CDR2 YYREEE (reference sequence). The CDR3 is made up of 16 amino acids. CDR3 DNA sequence: TGTGCCAGCAGCTCGAAGCGGGAGGCCAACACAGATACGCAGTATTTT. Its translation is CASSSKREANTDTQYF.

The chain links TRBV9 to TRBJ1-2; D is unresolved. The length of the CDR3 is 14 residues. Trimming pared 0 bases from V and 0 bases from J, leaving 6 bases between. Looked up from germline, CDR1 is SGDLS and CDR2 is YYNGEE. Written as DNA, the CDR3 is TGTGCCAGCAGCGTAGGGAGTTCTAACTATGGCTACACCTTC. This gives the protein CASSVGSSNYGYTF.

The rearrangement joins TRBV18 to TRBJ2-4; 7 positions agree with TRBD1. CDR1 and CDR2 (germline): KGHSH, LQKENI. V lost 1 base to trimming and J lost 5 bases; unmatched junction nucleotides: 5. CDR3 length: 15 residues. CDR3 DNA: TGTGCCAGCTCACCACAGGGGGCGCTTGAAAACATTCAGTACTTC. Encoded protein: CASSPQGALENIQYF. The full variable domain, completed using reference TRBV18 and TRBJ2-4, is NAGVMQNPRHLVRRRGQEARLRCSPMKGHSHVYWYRQLPEEGLKFMVYLQKENIIDESGMPKERFSAEFPKEGPSILRIQQVVRGDSAAYFCASSPQGALENIQYFGAGTRLSVL.

The chain joins TRBV7-8 to TRBJ2-3; 10 bases are shared with TRBD1. The trim removed 3 bases at V and 1 base at J, leaving 10 bases unmatched. The CDR3 covers 18 residues. Germline CDR1 is SGHVS and CDR2 is FQNEAQ. CDR3 nucleotides: TGTGCCAGCAGCTTCCGGACAGGGGGGAGGATAGGCACAGATACGCAGTATTTT. Its protein product is CASSFRTGGRIGTDTQYF.

The V and J genes are TRBV24-1 and TRBJ1-4; tentative D call: TRBD1 (6 bases). Germline values: CDR1 KGHDR, CDR2 SFDVKD. This CDR3 is built from 15 residues. V was pared by 3 bases and J by 7 bases, with 14 bases between. The CDR3 protein is CATSDPGQKTEKLFF. CDR3 DNA sequence: TGTGCCACCAGTGATCCGGGACAAAAAACTGAAAAACTGTTTTTT.

V is TRBV12-5 and J is TRBJ2-1, with D unresolved. The CDR3 runs to 12 residues. Trimming removed 4 bases from V and 8 bases from J, with 9 bases in between. Per germline, CDR1 LGHNT and CDR2 FRNRAP. CDR3 sequence: CASGYAVDEQFF. The CDR3, as DNA: TGTGCTAGTGGTTATGCTGTCGATGAGCAGTTCTTC.

This chain uses TRBV6-2 or TRBV6-3 with TRBJ1-4; maybe TRBD1 (5 bases). Trimming stripped 0 bases from V and 2 bases from J, with 10 bases between. Looked up from germline, CDR1 is MNHEY and CDR2 is SVGEGT. The CDR3 is made up of 16 amino acids. Written as DNA, the CDR3 is TGTGCCAGCAGTTACTCGGGGCGGAGGACTAATGAAAAACTGTTTTTT. Amino acid sequence: CASSYSGRRTNEKLFF.

The V gene is TRBV3-1 (or the pseudogene TRBV3-2), the J gene TRBJ1-5; unclear D gene. This CDR3 has 14 residues. V was trimmed by 3 bases and J by 1 base, leaving 7 bases between them. From germline, CDR1 is LGHDT and CDR2 YNNKEL (reference sequence). The CDR3 protein is CASSQRASNQPQHF. The CDR3 DNA reads as TGTGCCAGCAGCCAGAGGGCGAGCAATCAGCCCCAGCATTTT.

The chain combines TRBV5-1 with TRBJ2-2, with D hard to call. The CDR3 sequence is 13 residues long. The V and J ends lost 2 bases and 8 bases respectively, with 10 bases between them. Germline V gene lookup returns CDR1 SGHRS and CDR2 YFSETQ. The CDR3 loop is CASSFFGSGELFF. In nucleotides, the CDR3 is TGCGCCAGCAGCTTTTTTGGGTCTGGGGAGCTGTTTTTT.

V gene TRBV30 combines with J gene TRBJ2-2, with D hard to call. Trimming took off 0 bases at V and 6 bases at J, with 14 bases between the two ends. This CDR3 spans 15 amino acids. The germline CDR1 and CDR2 sequences are GTSNPN and SVGIG (reference sequence). This CDR3 reads CAWSVIDSFSGELFF. CDR3 nucleotides: TGTGCCTGGAGTGTCATAGACTCATTCTCCGGGGAGCTGTTTTTT.

The genes are TRBV11-3 and TRBJ2-5; D is unclear. The CDR3 covers 13 residues. The germline V gene encodes CDR1 SGHNT and CDR2 YENEEA. The V and J ends lost 5 bases and 4 bases respectively, with 11 bases between them. CDR3 nucleotides: TGTGCCAGCAGCCCTACAAATGGAGAGACCCAGTACTTC. Encoded protein: CASSPTNGETQYF.

V usage is TRBV13 and J usage is TRBJ2-1; 8 bases are a match to TRBD1. Germline CDR1 PRHDT, CDR2 FYEKMQ (reference sequence). CDR3 length: 17 amino acids. The trim removed 0 bases at V and 4 bases at J, leaving 8 bases unmatched. The CDR3 nucleotides read TGTGCCAGCAGCTTAGGCGGGCAGGGGGCGGTGTACAATGAGCAGTTCTTC. This gives the protein CASSLGGQGAVYNEQFF.

V gene TRBV6-5 combines with J gene TRBJ2-1; D ambiguous. CDR1 and CDR2 from the germline V gene are MNHEY and SVGAGI. V lost 6 bases, J lost 6 bases, and 6 bases lay in between. CDR3 size: 11 residues. The CDR3 protein is CASSLLNEQFF. CDR3 DNA sequence: TGTGCCAGCAGCTTACTCAATGAGCAGTTCTTC.

This clone was seen just once. Additional DNA sequences in this sample encode the identical CDR3. The V and J genes are TRBV6-5 and TRBJ1-5, with D tentatively TRBD1 (6 bases). Trimming left V 4 bases short and J 9 bases short, with 19 bases between. The germline CDR1 and CDR2 sequences are MNHEY and SVGAGI. This CDR3 has 15 residues. Written as DNA, the CDR3 is TGTGCCAGCAGTTCGGGGGCGGGGGGGTCTCGGCCCCAGCATTTT. Translation gives CASSSGAGGSRPQHF.

The chain recombines TRBV4-1 with TRBJ2-3, with a possible D match to TRBD2 (5 bases). Germline V gene data show CDR1 as MGHRA and CDR2 as YSYEKL. The CDR3 covers 14 residues. V was pared by 4 bases and J by 8 bases, with 16 bases between. The CDR3 region has the DNA TGCGCCAGCAGCCCGGTCCCAGGTGCGGGTACGCAGTATTTT. Translation gives CASSPVPGAGTQYF.

The chain has TRBV6-1 and TRBJ2-2; D possibly corresponds to TRBD2 (6 bases). Looked up from germline, CDR1 is MNHNS and CDR2 is SASEGT. The CDR3 is 15 amino acids. Trimming pared 3 bases from V and 2 bases from J, leaving 10 bases between. In DNA form, the CDR3 reads TGTGCCAGCAGTGACGCCGGGACTAACACCGGGGAGCTGTTTTTT. This sequence encodes CASSDAGTNTGELFF.

The J gene is TRBJ2-5, the V gene TRBV6-2 or TRBV6-3; D is possibly TRBD1 (5 bases). CDR3 length equals 14 residues. Trimming shortened V by 2 bases and J by 1 base, and 8 bases separated the two germline ends. Germline V gene data show CDR1 as MNHEY and CDR2 as SVGEGT. DNA for the CDR3: TGTGCCAGCAGTTACACAGGACCCCAAGAGACCCAGTACTTC. Its protein is CASSYTGPQETQYF.